This TCR beta chain was sequenced for a study of T cell repertoires in cytomegalovirus infection. From the reads, TCRdb called clonotypes with MiXCR, one entry per CDR3 protein. The sample carries 35,000 or so distinct CDR3 sequences, approximately 52% recorded once. This clonotype showed up just a few times. What it binds is unknown. The V gene lost 1 base and the J gene lost 5 bases, with 16 bases spanning the gap. The CDR3 length is 16 residues. Germline CDR1 SGHVS, CDR2 FQNEAQ. The sample consisted of CD8+ T cells from cultured PBMCs, taken from culture after CMV antigen stimulation. The TCR sequence derives from a human donor in good health (CMV status not recorded). Some clones in this sample may be carry-over from other donors' samples. The V gene is TRBV7-8, the J gene TRBJ2-3; D might be TRBD2 (6 bases). CDR3: CASSLEAGGARDTQYF. CDR3 in DNA: TGTGCCAGCAGCTTAGAAGCCGGCGGGGCGAGAGATACGCAGTATTTT.